This entry features one T cell receptor (beta chain) sequence. The data were obtained in a study of blood T cell repertoires in COVID-19. Clones were sequenced by immunoSEQ multiplex PCR, and TCRdb holds only the in-frame ones, with some missing. The sample carries approximately 110,000 clones, around 90% recorded once. Germline V lookup: CDR1 MNHEY, CDR2 SVGEGT. The CDR3 extends over 16 amino acids. The V gene end was trimmed by 0 bases and the J gene end by 2 bases; junction bases not matched to a gene: 4. The TCR was taken from a woman in her forties or fifties with active or convalescent COVID-19. The chain has TRBV6-2 or TRBV6-3 and TRBJ2-3; 8 bases map to TRBD2. Source material: peripheral blood. DNA for the CDR3: TGTGCCAGCAGTTACTCAGGAGCGGGAGACACAGATACGCAGTATTTT. It is translated as CASSYSGAGDTDTQYF.